One sample yielded the 20 T cell receptor beta chains listed below, sequenced in a study of OX40 agonist ivuxolimab in advanced cancers. Profiling relied on immunoSEQ multiplex PCR, and the TCRdb table lists in-frame clones only, not all of them. The profile shows roughly 49,000 clones, approximately 84% of them singletons. The sample consisted of CD4+ or CD8+ T cells sorted from blood, taken in a trial of the OX40 agonist ivuxolimab. The receptor set was obtained from an adult with an advanced solid tumor such as melanoma, head and neck, liver or kidney cancer.

The chain couples TRBV7-9 to TRBJ1-2; 8 positions agree with TRBD1. CDR1 and CDR2 from the germline V gene are SEHNR and FQNEAQ (reference sequence). Trimming took 5 bases from V and 4 from J; bases not matched to a gene: 12. The CDR3 extends over 16 amino acids. The CDR3 nucleotides read TGTGCCAGCAGCGTCCCCACAGGGGGAGAGGGCTATGGCTACACCTTC. This codes for CASSVPTGGEGYGYTF. The complete variable domain, with remaining parts taken from reference TRBV7-9 and TRBJ1-2, reads DTGVSQNPRHKITKRGQNVTFRCDPISEHNRLYWYRQTLGQGPEFLTYFQNEAQLEKSRLLSDRFSAERPKGSFSTLEIQRTEQGDSAMYLCASSVPTGGEGYGYTFGSGTRLTVV.

This clone has just a few counts. The genes are TRBV18 and TRBJ1-3, with no clear D. Germline V gene data show CDR1 as KGHSH and CDR2 as LQKENI. V was trimmed by 1 base and J by 0 bases, leaving 13 bases between them. CDR3 length equals 17 residues. CDR3 residues: CASSPQGKGGSGNTIYF. CDR3 in DNA: TGTGCCAGCTCACCACAGGGCAAAGGAGGCTCTGGAAACACCATATATTTT.

The chain carries TRBV11-3 and TRBJ2-5; unclear D gene. The CDR3 is made up of 11 amino acids. Germline V CDR1 and CDR2: SGHNT, YENEEA. The germline V and J ends were trimmed by 0 bases and 4 bases, with 0 bases remaining between them. The CDR3 DNA follows: TGTGCCAGCAGCTTAGAAGAGACCCAGTACTTC. Translation: CASSLEETQYF.

The V call is TRBV6-5, the J call TRBJ2-7; 10 nucleotides agree with TRBD2. The CDR3 runs to 13 residues. Unmatched junction bases numbered 2, after V lost 5 bases and J lost 4 bases. CDR1 MNHEY and CDR2 SVGAGI come from the germline V gene. The CDR3 protein is CASSEGLAYEQYF. The CDR3, as DNA: TGTGCCAGCAGTGAGGGACTAGCGTACGAGCAGTACTTC.

The chain is built from TRBV9 and TRBJ1-6; TRBD1 might be the D (5 bases). CDR1 and CDR2 from the germline V gene are SGDLS and YYNGEE. V was clipped by 3 bases and J by 8 bases, with 6 bases between them. This CDR3 spans 12 amino acids. DNA of the CDR3: TGTGCCAGCAGCGCCAGGGATTCACCCCTCCACTTT. Its protein product is CASSARDSPLHF.

This clone was observed a handful of times. The chain recombines TRBV12-5 with TRBJ2-5, with a possible D match to TRBD2 (6 bases). Between the trimmed V and J ends, which lost 3 bases and 2 bases, there was a span of 7 bases. Germline V gene data show CDR1 as LGHNT and CDR2 as FRNRAP. The CDR3 runs to 13 residues. The CDR3 spells CASGLRGQETQYF. CDR3 DNA sequence: TGTGCTAGTGGTTTACGGGGGCAAGAGACCCAGTACTTC.

The chain links TRBV5-1 to TRBJ1-6; no definite D call. CDR1 and CDR2 (germline): SGHRS, YFSETQ. The CDR3 consists of 15 residues. V dropped 0 bases and J dropped 7 bases, with 11 bases sitting between them. CDR3 region: CASSLEGSRNSPLHF. CDR3 DNA: TGCGCCAGCAGCTTGGAGGGATCCCGCAATTCACCCCTCCACTTT. Variable domain in full (rest from reference TRBV5-1 and TRBJ1-6): KAGVTQTPRYLIKTRGQQVTLSCSPISGHRSVSWYQQTPGQGLQFLFEYFSETQRNKGNFPGRFSGRQFSNSRSEMNVSTLELGDSALYLCASSLEGSRNSPLHFGNGTRLTVT.

V usage is TRBV6-1 and J usage is TRBJ2-3; tentative D call: TRBD1 (6 bases). This CDR3 region has 15 residues. V gave up 2 bases and J gave up 2 bases, with 11 bases separating them. The germline V gene encodes CDR1 MNHNS and CDR2 SASEGT. This chain's CDR3 is CASSELRQVTDTQYF. CDR3 coding DNA: TGTGCCAGCAGTGAACTGCGACAGGTCACAGATACGCAGTATTTT.

The chain is built from TRBV11-3 and TRBJ2-7; 8 bases line up with TRBD2. Germline V gene data show CDR1 as SGHNT and CDR2 as YENEEA. The CDR3 has 14 residues. V gave up 4 bases and J gave up 2 bases; unmatched junction bases: 4. The CDR3 sequence: CASSSGTRPYEQYF. The CDR3 DNA sequence: TGTGCCAGCAGCTCCGGGACTAGGCCCTACGAGCAGTACTTC.

V and J are TRBV18 and TRBJ1-1; TRBD1 might be the D (5 bases). The V gene lost 3 bases and the J gene lost 1 base, with 15 bases spanning the gap. This CDR3 has 16 residues. Germline CDR1 KGHSH, CDR2 LQKENI. Here the CDR3 DNA reads TGTGCCAGCTCACCTCTGGGCCAGGGTAGGAACACTGAAGCTTTCTTT. Its protein product is CASSPLGQGRNTEAFF. The full variable domain, its missing parts supplied by reference TRBV18 and TRBJ1-1, is NAGVMQNPRHLVRRRGQEARLRCSPMKGHSHVYWYRQLPEEGLKFMVYLQKENIIDESGMPKERFSAEFPKEGPSILRIQQVVRGDSAAYFCASSPLGQGRNTEAFFGQGTRLTVV.

The rearrangement uses TRBV5-4 and TRBJ1-1; TRBD1 agrees at 10 bases. This CDR3 is 16 amino acids long. V lost 4 bases, J lost 3 bases, and 9 bases stayed unmatched. Per germline, CDR1 SGHNT and CDR2 YYREEE (reference sequence). CDR3 protein: CASSPVATGGYTEAFF. The CDR3 DNA is TGTGCCAGCAGCCCTGTGGCGACAGGGGGCTACACTGAAGCTTTCTTT.

There are a few counts of this clone. The chain couples TRBV2 to TRBJ2-5; unclear D gene. The CDR3 runs 13 residues. Germline assignment: CDR1 SNHLY and CDR2 FYNNEI. The V and J ends lost 6 bases and 3 bases respectively, with 11 bases between them. The CDR3 loop reads CASSYRVKETQYF. Written as DNA, the CDR3 is TGTGCCAGCAGCTACCGGGTCAAAGAGACCCAGTACTTC.

The J gene is TRBJ2-2, the V gene TRBV7-8; D is unclear. V was cut by 5 bases and J by 12 bases, with 10 bases left in between. Germline V gene data show CDR1 as SGHVS and CDR2 as FQNEAQ. The CDR3 spans 11 residues. CDR3 DNA: TGTGCCAGCAGCCCACGGGTGAAGCTGTTTTTT. It yields the protein CASSPRVKLFF.

This clone came up once. This rearrangement joins TRBV11-2 to TRBJ2-1; 8 nucleotides line up with TRBD2. From germline, CDR1 is SGHAT and CDR2 FQNNGV. The CDR3 extends over 16 amino acids. The V and J ends lost 3 bases and 3 bases, in that order; junction bases with no gene match: 7. The CDR3 region is CASSFGRGGDYNEQFF. For the CDR3, the DNA is TGTGCCAGCAGCTTTGGACGGGGGGGCGACTACAATGAGCAGTTCTTC.

A few counts support this clone. The V and J genes are TRBV29-1 and TRBJ1-2, with 8 bases fitting TRBD1. Looked up from germline, CDR1 is SQVTM and CDR2 is ANQGSEA. The CDR3 contains 19 residues. V lost 3 bases to trimming and J lost 3 bases; unmatched junction nucleotides: 21. CDR3 coding DNA: TGCAGCGTTGACTCGTTGATAGGACAGGGAGTGTCGGGTGACTATGGCTACACCTTC. Translated: CSVDSLIGQGVSGDYGYTF.

This chain connects TRBV11-2 to TRBJ2-5; 8 positions match TRBD2. CDR3 length: 17 amino acids. The germline V gene has CDR1 SGHAT and CDR2 FQNNGV. V shed 2 bases and J 6 bases; nucleotides not matched to a gene: 14. CDR3 amino acids: CASSLSGRGGLTKTQYF. The CDR3 DNA sequence: TGTGCCAGCAGCTTATCAGGCCGGGGGGGGCTTACGAAGACCCAGTACTTC.

This clone was counted a few times. The gene calls are TRBV4-1 and TRBJ1-5; D is uncertain. The CDR3 loop spans 15 amino acids. Trimming left V 3 bases short and J 0 bases short, with 9 bases between. CDR1 and CDR2 (germline): MGHRA, YSYEKL. The CDR3 DNA follows: TGCGCCAGCAGCCAGTCAGGAGCTAGCAATCAGCCCCAGCATTTT. The encoded protein is CASSQSGASNQPQHF.

CDR3: CATSLTGTGVLLGSYNSPLHF. In DNA, the CDR3 is TGTGCCACCAGCTTAACCGGGACAGGGGTACTCTTAGGGTCCTATAATTCACCCCTCCACTTT. The V call is TRBV15, the J call TRBJ1-6; TRBD1 aligns across 10 bases. J was trimmed by 1 base and V by 5 bases; bases with no gene match: 17. This CDR3 spans 21 amino acids. CDR1 is LNHNV, CDR2 YYDKDF, per germline (reference sequence).

The chain joins TRBV6-5 to TRBJ2-1; D is possibly TRBD1 (6 bases). This CDR3 contains 13 residues. Trimming took 6 bases from V and 5 from J, leaving 11 bases between them. CDR1 is MNHEY and CDR2 is SVGAGI in the germline V gene. The CDR3 DNA reads as TGTGCCAGCAGCAAAACAGGGAACAATGAGCAGTTCTTC. As protein: CASSKTGNNEQFF.

The rearrangement uses TRBV27 and TRBJ2-1; D may be TRBD2 (5 bases). CDR3 size: 14 residues. Germline lookup yields CDR1 MNHEY and CDR2 SMNVEV (reference sequence). The V end lost 6 bases, the J end lost 9 bases, and 18 bases lay between the germline ends. The chain's CDR3 is CASRTPLALGEQFF. Written as DNA, the CDR3 is TGTGCCAGCAGAACTCCCCTAGCATTGGGTGAGCAGTTCTTC.